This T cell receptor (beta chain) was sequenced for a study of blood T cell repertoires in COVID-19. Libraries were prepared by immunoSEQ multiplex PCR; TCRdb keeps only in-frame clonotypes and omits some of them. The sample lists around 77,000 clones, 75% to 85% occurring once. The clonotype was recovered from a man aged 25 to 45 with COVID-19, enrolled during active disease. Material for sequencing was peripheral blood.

CDR3 nucleotide sequence: TGTGCCAGTAGTGCATCCGGGACTAGCGGGAGAAGGACAGATACGCAGTATTTT. As protein: CASSASGTSGRRTDTQYF. The chain couples TRBV19 to TRBJ2-3; 14 bases are shared with TRBD2. Germline CDR1 reads LNHDA; CDR2 reads SQIVND (reference sequence). The CDR3 is made up of 18 amino acids. The junction had 10 bases not matched to a gene; V was cut back by 5 bases and J by 3 bases. Full variable domain (remainder filled in from reference TRBV19 and TRBJ2-3): DGGITQSPKYLFRKEGQNVTLSCEQNLNHDAMYWYRQDPGQGLRLIYYSQIVNDFQKGDIAEGYSVSREKKESFPLTVTSAQKNPTAFYLCASSASGTSGRRTDTQYFGPGTRLTVL.